This TCR beta chain was found in a study of CD8+ T cells in alopecia areata. Whole-study findings and limits: The link between baseline CD8+ expansion and response remains uncertain with one nonresponder. Mouse data revealed clearer TCR sharing than patient data did, a gap possibly tied to HLA.

A word on this clone: Its antigen is not known.

The treatment was: oral pan-JAK inhibitor, 5-10 mg twice daily. The CDR3 spans 13 residues. Germline CDR1 GTSNPN, CDR2 SVGIG (reference sequence). Trimming stripped 5 bases from V and 5 bases from J, with 13 bases between. The authors extracted RNA and reverse transcribed it into cDNA as the sequencing template. The protocol was immunoSEQ multiplex PCR, while the TCRdb copy is restricted to in-frame clones and leaves out a portion. This repertoire shows about 220,000 clones, 50% to 70% found once; its top ten account for 1.5% to 2%. The genes are TRBV30 and TRBJ2-1, with D tentatively TRBD1 (6 bases). The receptor comes from a human donor with alopecia areata. Here the sequenced sample was CD4+ T cells sorted from blood, taken at week 4, from a patient treated with tofacitinib. The CDR3 region is CAWDGTHDNEQFF. The CDR3, as DNA: TGTGCCTGGGACGGGACACATGACAATGAGCAGTTCTTC.